The 25 T cell receptor beta chains in this list originate from one sample, sequenced in a study of somatic mutations in cytotoxic T cells in rheumatoid arthritis. Libraries were prepared by immunoSEQ multiplex PCR; TCRdb keeps only in-frame clonotypes and omits some of them. The sample yields tens of thousands of clones, under 90% seen once. Input material: CD8+ T cells sorted from blood. The receptors originated from a man in his forties or fifties in good health.

The count of this clone is one. The rearrangement uses TRBV11-3 and TRBJ2-1; the D is unclear. Germline-derived CDR1 and CDR2 are SGHNT and YENEEA. The CDR3 is 12 residues long. Trimming stripped 5 bases from V and 6 bases from J, with 8 bases between. The CDR3 loop is CASSPTSNEQFF. DNA of the CDR3: TGTGCCAGCAGCCCCACGAGCAATGAGCAGTTCTTC. The variable domain in full, completed from reference TRBV11-3 and TRBJ2-1, reads EAGVVQSPRYKIIEKKQPVAFWCNPISGHNTLYWYLQNLGQGPELLIRYENEEAVDDSQLPKDRFSAERLKGVDSTLKIQPAELGDSAVYLCASSPTSNEQFFGPGTRLTVL.

The V call is TRBV2, the J call TRBJ1-1; D unresolved. Between the trimmed V and J ends, which lost 6 bases and 1 base, there was a span of 12 bases. From germline, CDR1 is SNHLY and CDR2 FYNNEI. The CDR3 length is 14 residues. CDR3 bases: TGTGCCAGCAGGGACGGAACCCCGAACACTGAAGCTTTCTTT. This translates into CASRDGTPNTEAFF.

The V call is TRBV4-1, the J call TRBJ1-2, with 10 positions matching TRBD1. V lost 4 bases, J lost 8 bases, and 4 bases stayed unmatched. The CDR3 extends over 13 amino acids. CDR1 and CDR2 (germline): MGHRA, YSYEKL. Here the CDR3 reads CASSRDRGHGYTF. CDR3 sequence (DNA): TGCGCCAGCAGCCGAGACAGGGGGCACGGCTACACCTTC.

This clone appeared a single time. The rearrangement joins TRBV28 to TRBJ2-1; TRBD2 matches at 11 bases. Germline loops: CDR1 MDHEN, CDR2 SYDVKM. The CDR3 consists of 16 residues. After removal of 1 base from V and 4 bases from J, the junction contained 3 bases not matched to a gene. CDR3 loop: CASSLYGTSGYNEQFF. CDR3 nucleotide sequence: TGTGCCAGCAGTTTATACGGGACTAGCGGTTACAATGAGCAGTTCTTC.

V and J are TRBV7-9 and TRBJ1-2; D perhaps matches TRBD1 (6 bases). Trimming removed 3 bases from V and 6 bases from J, with 11 bases in between. CDR1 is SEHNR, CDR2 FQNEAQ, per germline (reference sequence). CDR3 length equals 13 residues. The CDR3 region is CASSFPRQDGYTF. The CDR3 DNA is TGTGCCAGCAGCTTCCCAAGACAGGATGGCTACACCTTC.

This chain joins TRBV12-5 and TRBJ1-1, with D possibly matching TRBD1 (5 bases). CDR1 is LGHNT, CDR2 FRNRAP, per germline. Trimming took 2 bases from V and 5 from J, leaving 15 bases between them. The CDR3 spans 15 residues. The CDR3 region is CASGLPGGGGTEAFF. In nucleotides, the CDR3 is TGTGCTAGTGGTTTGCCAGGCGGCGGGGGGACTGAAGCTTTCTTT. The full variable domain, with the rest looked up from reference TRBV12-5 and TRBJ1-1, is DARVTQTPRHKVTEMGQEVTMRCQPILGHNTVFWYRQTMMQGLELLAYFRNRAPLDDSGMPKDRFSAEMPDATLATLKIQPSEPRDSAVYFCASGLPGGGGTEAFFGQGTRLTVV.

This clone was recorded only once. This chain joins TRBV28 and TRBJ2-1; TRBD1 aligns across 12 bases. Looked up from germline, CDR1 is MDHEN and CDR2 is SYDVKM. After removal of 6 bases from V and 8 bases from J, the junction contained 11 bases not matched to a gene. The CDR3 spans 16 residues. The CDR3 reads CASRLPGTGGSDEQFF. CDR3 coding DNA: TGTGCCAGCAGATTACCCGGGACAGGGGGCTCAGATGAGCAGTTCTTC.

This clone has a single count. The chain carries TRBV4-1 and TRBJ2-7; 11 nucleotides match TRBD1. The CDR3 has 14 residues. The V gene's germline CDR1 is MGHRA and CDR2 YSYEKL. J lost 5 bases, V lost 4 bases, and 4 bases had no gene match. CDR3 sequence reads: CASSRGTGGHEQYF. The CDR3 bases are TGCGCCAGCAGCCGAGGGACAGGGGGTCACGAGCAGTACTTC.

This clone has only a few counts. This chain uses TRBV5-1 with TRBJ2-7; D not resolved. From germline, CDR1 is SGHRS and CDR2 YFSETQ. Trimming took off 0 bases at V and 3 bases at J, with 4 bases between the two ends. This CDR3 region has 12 residues. The CDR3 spells CASSLDRYEQYF. The CDR3 bases are TGCGCCAGCAGCTTGGATCGCTACGAGCAGTACTTC.

This chain connects TRBV27 to TRBJ2-2, with TRBD2 as a possible D gene (6 bases). Germline lookup yields CDR1 MNHEY and CDR2 SMNVEV (reference sequence). The CDR3 loop spans 18 amino acids. V was cut by 0 bases and J by 0 bases, with 14 bases left in between. The CDR3 reads CASSLSSLLATNTGELFF. CDR3 DNA sequence: TGTGCCAGCAGTTTATCGTCCCTGCTAGCGACGAACACCGGGGAGCTGTTTTTT.

The V call is TRBV30, the J call TRBJ2-2; 7 nucleotides line up with TRBD2. Trimming removed 1 base from V and 3 bases from J; junction bases left unmatched: 5. CDR3 size: 15 residues. From germline, CDR1 is GTSNPN and CDR2 SVGIG (reference sequence). CDR3 nucleotide sequence: TGTGCCTGGAGTGGGCTAGCGGAGTACACCGGGGAGCTGTTTTTT. This encodes CAWSGLAEYTGELFF. The full variable domain, in which reference TRBV30 and TRBJ2-2 provide the parts outside the CDR3, is SQTIHQWPATLVQPVGSPLSLECTVEGTSNPNLYWYRQAAGRGLQLLFYSVGIGQISSEVPQNLSASRPQDRQFILSSKKLLLSDSGFYLCAWSGLAEYTGELFFGEGSRLTVL.

The chain has TRBV27 and TRBJ1-2, with D perhaps TRBD1 (5 bases). The CDR3 is made up of 14 amino acids. Germline CDR1 MNHEY, CDR2 SMNVEV (reference sequence). The V and J ends lost 3 bases and 2 bases respectively, with 10 bases between them. CDR3 residues: CASSFGALNYGYTF. The CDR3, as DNA: TGTGCCAGCAGTTTTGGGGCCCTAAACTATGGCTACACCTTC.

The chain carries TRBV4-3 and TRBJ2-7, with 10 positions matching TRBD2. The CDR3 is made up of 18 amino acids. The trim removed 0 bases at V and 2 bases at J, leaving 10 bases unmatched. CDR1 is LGHNA, CDR2 YSLEER, per germline. CDR3 protein: CASSQDRGAGGRAYEQYF. The CDR3 nucleotides read TGCGCCAGCAGCCAAGATCGGGGAGCGGGAGGGCGGGCCTACGAGCAGTACTTC.

The gene calls are TRBV7-6 and TRBJ2-1; 8 bases agree with TRBD2. The ends lost 4 bases at V and 5 bases at J; junction bases unmatched: 16. The length of the CDR3 is 18 residues. Per germline, CDR1 SGHVS and CDR2 FNYEAQ. Written as DNA, the CDR3 is TGTGCCAGCAGCTCGGAACCAGGGGTAGCGGGACGGGACAATGAGCAGTTCTTC. Translated: CASSSEPGVAGRDNEQFF.

V gene TRBV27 combines with J gene TRBJ2-5; no clear D gene. Germline values: CDR1 MNHEY, CDR2 SMNVEV (reference sequence). The length of the CDR3 is 11 residues. V lost 6 bases, J lost 4 bases, and 6 bases lay in between. CDR3 sequence reads: CASSWRETQYF. CDR3 in DNA: TGTGCCAGCAGCTGGCGAGAGACCCAGTACTTC.

The CDR3 DNA sequence: TGTGCCAGCAGTGAATATCTTCAGAGCTCCTACGAGCAGTACTTC. Protein: CASSEYLQSSYEQYF. The chain combines TRBV25-1 with TRBJ2-7; no reliable D call. V shed 0 bases and J shed 0 bases, with 9 bases lying between them. Per the germline V gene, CDR1 is MGHDK and CDR2 is SYGVNS. The CDR3 is 15 amino acids.

This clone appeared a few times. The J gene is TRBJ2-2, the V gene TRBV14; unclear D gene. The germline V gene has CDR1 SGHDN and CDR2 FVKESK. The CDR3 runs 12 residues. Trimming left V 4 bases short and J 5 bases short, with 5 bases between. The CDR3 DNA reads as TGTGCCAGCAGCCCCTCAACCGGGGAGCTGTTTTTT. It codes for CASSPSTGELFF.

The chain joins TRBV7-9 to TRBJ1-1, with D possibly TRBD1 on 5 matching bases. There are 11 residues in the CDR3. Germline V gives CDR1 SEHNR, CDR2 FQNEAQ (reference sequence). V was clipped by 3 bases and J by 11 bases, with 10 bases between them. CDR3 amino acids: CASSLGEVAFF. The CDR3, as DNA: TGTGCCAGCAGCTTGGGGGAGGTCGCTTTCTTT.

The chain uses TRBV4-1 and TRBJ2-7; TRBD2 is a possible D gene (5 bases). Per germline, CDR1 MGHRA and CDR2 YSYEKL. Between the trimmed V and J ends, which lost 3 bases and 4 bases, there was a span of 28 bases. CDR3 length: 19 amino acids. This CDR3 reads CASSQMVPTINPRGYEQYF. CDR3 bases: TGCGCCAGCAGCCAGATGGTCCCGACTATTAACCCCCGGGGATACGAGCAGTACTTC.

The rearrangement links TRBV27 to TRBJ2-7; D ambiguous. V gave up 6 bases and J gave up 0 bases, with 6 bases separating them. The length of the CDR3 is 12 residues. Germline V lookup: CDR1 MNHEY, CDR2 SMNVEV (reference sequence). The CDR3 protein is CASRGASYEQYF. In DNA, the CDR3 is TGTGCCAGCAGGGGTGCCTCCTACGAGCAGTACTTC.

The chain combines TRBV7-9 with TRBJ2-7; D remains ambiguous. Looked up from germline, CDR1 is SEHNR and CDR2 is FQNEAQ (reference sequence). This CDR3 region has 13 residues. V dropped 0 bases and J dropped 7 bases, with 10 bases sitting between them. CDR3 bases: TGTGCCAGCAGCTTAGCCCCCTATAGGGAGCAGTACTTC. This codes for CASSLAPYREQYF. Based on the CDR3 plus reference TRBV7-9 and TRBJ2-7, the full variable domain is DTGVSQNPRHKITKRGQNVTFRCDPISEHNRLYWYRQTLGQGPEFLTYFQNEAQLEKSRLLSDRFSAERPKGSFSTLEIQRTEQGDSAMYLCASSLAPYREQYFGPGTRLTVT.

J is TRBJ2-7 and V is TRBV15; D gene ambiguous. The CDR3 contains 13 residues. The V end was cut by 4 bases, the J end by 3 bases, with 10 bases between. Germline CDR1 is LNHNV and CDR2 is YYDKDF (reference sequence). The CDR3 bases are TGTGCCACCAGCATGGGCAGAGTCTACGAGCAGTACTTC. Protein sequence: CATSMGRVYEQYF.

A few counts support this clone. The chain recombines TRBV6-4 with TRBJ2-1; 12 bases align to TRBD2. Trimming took 2 bases from V and 7 from J; bases not matched to a gene: 0. CDR3 length equals 14 residues. CDR1 MRHNA and CDR2 SNTAGT come from the germline V gene. CDR3 protein: CASSDGTSGNEQFF. For the CDR3, the DNA is TGTGCCAGCAGTGACGGGACTAGCGGGAATGAGCAGTTCTTC.

This chain links TRBV27 with TRBJ2-2; D call uncertain. The germline CDR1 and CDR2 sequences are MNHEY and SMNVEV (reference sequence). The CDR3 contains 15 residues. V was trimmed by 4 bases and J by 0 bases, leaving 9 bases between them. CDR3: CASSWFGANTGELFF. The CDR3, as DNA: TGTGCCAGCAGTTGGTTCGGAGCGAACACCGGGGAGCTGTTTTTT.

The CDR3 nucleotides read TGTGCCAGCAGTTCCCAAAGCAGGACAGGGAGAGAGACCCAGTACTTC. Translation: CASSSQSRTGRETQYF. The gene calls are TRBV6-5 and TRBJ2-5; 8 bases match TRBD1. CDR1 is MNHEY and CDR2 is SVGAGI in the germline V gene. J gave up 4 bases and V 4 bases, and 11 bases lay outside the gene matches. The CDR3 has 16 amino acids.